This TCR beta chain was recorded in a study of T cell changes during pregnancy in multiple sclerosis. Data came from immunoSEQ multiplex PCR; TCRdb stores just in-frame clones and leaves some out. The repertoire consists of 70,000 to 95,000 clones, with 90% to 95% occurring once and the leading ten covering around 4%. The CDR3 is 17 residues long. Looked up from germline, CDR1 is ENHRY and CDR2 is SYGVKD. The V end lost 2 bases, the J end lost 2 bases, and 15 bases lay between the germline ends. The TCR comes from a female donor with multiple sclerosis, enrolled in a pregnancy study. Sequenced here: peripheral blood, sampled in the first trimester of pregnancy. The gene calls are TRBV10-3 and TRBJ1-4; possibly TRBD1 for D (6 bases). The CDR3 DNA reads as TGTGCCATCAGTGAGGCCAGGGGTGGATCGACTAATGAAAAACTGTTTTTT. The encoded protein is CAISEARGGSTNEKLFF.